This T cell receptor (beta chain) was identified during a study of T-cell memory formation after mild COVID-19. At the level of the study: There were largely donor-specific TCR clusters.

From the 5' RACE reads, TCRdb called clonotypes with MiXCR, one entry per CDR3 protein. The sample consists of about half a million distinct CDR3 sequences, over 15% of them appearing once. Remarks on this clonotype: Its antigen is unidentified.

From germline, CDR1 is SQVTM and CDR2 ANQGSEA. The CDR3 is 14 residues long. Trimming stripped 6 bases from V and 8 bases from J, with 20 bases between. Study-wide results and caveats: Chiefly within CM and EM were the contracting CD4+ clones; CD8+ ones were within EMRA. Memory cells collected pre-infection included some clones that later responded, suggesting cross-reactive memory joined. Clones that got smaller from day 15 to 85 had even CD4/CD8, while clones growing later tipped toward CD4+.

Specimen: PBMCs or a T cell subset sorted from them (not recorded which). The chain couples TRBV29-1 to TRBJ2-1; D is ambiguous. The sequence was collected from an adult woman who had mild COVID-19 (a few samples of this study predate the infection). Cell type and time point are not known. The CDR3 DNA is TGCAGCGTACAACAGTCCCTCCAAGCTGATGAGCAGTTCTTC. Protein: CSVQQSLQADEQFF.